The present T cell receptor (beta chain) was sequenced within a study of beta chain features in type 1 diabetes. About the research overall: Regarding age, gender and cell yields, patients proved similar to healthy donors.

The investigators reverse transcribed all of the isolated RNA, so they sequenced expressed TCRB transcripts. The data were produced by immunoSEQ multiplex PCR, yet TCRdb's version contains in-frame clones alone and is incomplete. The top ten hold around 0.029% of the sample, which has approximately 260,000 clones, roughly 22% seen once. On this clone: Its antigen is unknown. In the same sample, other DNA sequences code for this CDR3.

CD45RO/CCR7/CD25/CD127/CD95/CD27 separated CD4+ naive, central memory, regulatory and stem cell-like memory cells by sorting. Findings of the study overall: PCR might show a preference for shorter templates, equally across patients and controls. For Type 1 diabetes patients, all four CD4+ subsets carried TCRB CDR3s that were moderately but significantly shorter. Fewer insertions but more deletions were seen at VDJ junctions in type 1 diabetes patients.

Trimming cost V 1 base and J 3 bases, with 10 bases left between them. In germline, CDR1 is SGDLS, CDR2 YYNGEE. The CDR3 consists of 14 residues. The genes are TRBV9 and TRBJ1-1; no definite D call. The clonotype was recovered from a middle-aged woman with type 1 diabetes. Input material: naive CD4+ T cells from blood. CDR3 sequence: CASSVLGGDTEAFF. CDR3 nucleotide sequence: TGTGCCAGCAGCGTATTAGGCGGGGACACTGAAGCTTTCTTT.